These 10 T cell receptor beta chains originate from one sample sequenced in a study of PD-1 blockade in mismatch repair-deficient tumors (dated by TCRdb to 2016 to 2017). The library came from the immunoSEQ multiplex PCR assay. The clones in this table, taken by TCRdb from immuneACCESS, are in-frame only. Not every clone is retained; where verified, under half of the shortfall comes from an unresolved V gene, and the cause of the rest is unknown. The sample table records tens of thousands of clones; around 80% of these occur just once. The top ten constitute approximately 5.1% of the sample. The sample in question was peripheral blood, obtained 44 weeks after starting pembrolizumab. The source of these receptors is an adult with mismatch repair-deficient cancer.

The rearrangement links TRBV7-2 to TRBJ1-5; D not resolved. Deletions cut 5 bases from V and 0 bases from J, with 11 bases between. Germline V gene lookup returns CDR1 SGHTA and CDR2 FQGNSA. The CDR3 sequence is 15 residues long. The CDR3 loop is CASSPDYYSNQPQHF. The CDR3 nucleotides read TGTGCCAGCAGCCCGGACTATTATAGCAATCAGCCCCAGCATTTT.

The chain has TRBV6-1 and TRBJ1-5; 10 bases agree with TRBD1. This CDR3 spans 15 amino acids. Germline assignment: CDR1 MNHNS and CDR2 SASEGT. The trim removed 4 bases at V and 7 bases at J, leaving 7 bases unmatched. The CDR3 DNA reads as TGTGCCAGCAGTGCTACGACAGGGGGCGACCAGCCCCAGCATTTT. Amino acid sequence: CASSATTGGDQPQHF.

V and J are TRBV19 and TRBJ2-7; a possible D gene is TRBD2 (7 bases). The germline V and J ends were trimmed by 5 bases and 3 bases, with 14 bases remaining between them. CDR3 length: 14 amino acids. Germline V gene sequence: CDR1 LNHDA, CDR2 SQIVND (reference sequence). The CDR3 nucleotides are TGTGCCAGTAGTCCGGGGGGCTACTACTACGAGCAGTACTTC. Translating gives CASSPGGYYYEQYF.

V and J are TRBV5-1 and TRBJ1-1; 7 bases fit TRBD1. Germline V gene lookup returns CDR1 SGHRS and CDR2 YFSETQ. J was trimmed by 0 bases and V by 0 bases; bases with no gene match: 8. The CDR3 runs to 17 residues. The CDR3 loop is CASSLVQGVGLNTEAFF. The CDR3 nucleotides read TGCGCCAGCAGCTTGGTTCAGGGGGTAGGTCTGAACACTGAAGCTTTCTTT.

The chain employs TRBV9 and TRBJ2-5; 11 bases match TRBD1. CDR1 and CDR2 from the germline V gene are SGDLS and YYNGEE. There are 16 residues in the CDR3. V was pared by 0 bases and J by 5 bases, with 6 bases of the junction left unmatched. The DNA for the CDR3 is TGTGCCAGCAGCGTAGCCGGACAGGGGGCTGGCGAGACCCAGTACTTC. This encodes CASSVAGQGAGETQYF.

The chain employs TRBV29-1 and TRBJ1-2, with 9 positions matching TRBD1. The CDR3 is 13 amino acids. V was clipped by 5 bases and J by 7 bases; unmatched bases: 8. Germline V gives CDR1 SQVTM, CDR2 ANQGSEA. CDR3 loop: CSVIAGTGLGYTF. The CDR3 DNA follows: TGCAGCGTTATTGCCGGGACAGGGCTTGGCTACACCTTC.

In this sample, this clone turned up once. V usage is TRBV19 and J usage is TRBJ2-3; 9 bases match TRBD1. CDR3 size: 17 residues. In germline, CDR1 is LNHDA, CDR2 SQIVND (reference sequence). The ends lost 3 bases at V and 3 bases at J; junction bases unmatched: 10. The CDR3 sequence is CASSIIDRGRGTDTQYF. The CDR3 DNA follows: TGTGCCAGTAGTATTATCGACAGGGGGAGGGGGACAGATACGCAGTATTTT.

This CDR3 is CASSLRPGASSGNTIYF. In DNA form, the CDR3 reads TGCGCCAGCAGCTTGCGGCCAGGGGCGAGCTCTGGAAACACCATATATTTT. The V call is TRBV5-1, the J call TRBJ1-3; D may be TRBD1 (6 bases). Deletions cut 1 base from V and 0 bases from J, with 14 bases between. The V gene's germline CDR1 is SGHRS and CDR2 YFSETQ. The CDR3 covers 17 residues.

The chain uses TRBV19 and TRBJ2-1, with 10 bases matching TRBD2. The germline CDR1 and CDR2 sequences are LNHDA and SQIVND (reference sequence). The J segment lost 9 bases and the V segment lost 3 bases, leaving 5 bases of the junction unmatched. The CDR3 length is 14 residues. CDR3 residues: CASSIASGSFEQFF. CDR3 nucleotide sequence: TGTGCCAGTAGTATTGCTAGCGGGAGCTTTGAGCAGTTCTTC. Variable domain in full (rest from reference TRBV19 and TRBJ2-1): DGGITQSPKYLFRKEGQNVTLSCEQNLNHDAMYWYRQDPGQGLRLIYYSQIVNDFQKGDIAEGYSVSREKKESFPLTVTSAQKNPTAFYLCASSIASGSFEQFFGPGTRLTVL.

Only a few counts were recorded for this clone. The V gene is TRBV6-6, the J gene TRBJ2-7; 7 nucleotides match TRBD2. The length of the CDR3 is 15 residues. With 5 bases clipped from V and 2 bases from J, the junction kept 9 bases outside the gene matches. Germline CDR1 is MNHNY and CDR2 is SVGAGI (reference sequence). CDR3 nucleotide sequence: TGTGCCAGCAGTAAGCGGGAACCAGTCCCCTACGAGCAGTACTTC. It translates to CASSKREPVPYEQYF.